The T cell receptor beta chain described here comes from a study of T cells in Graves' hyperthyroidism and ophthalmopathy. Study observations and caveats: Ophthalmopathy and stable hyperthyroidism were told apart by a 13 V-J model.

In the case of this clonotype: Its antigen is unidentified.

The ends were cut back, 0 bases at V and 0 bases at J, with 19 bases in the middle. Germline-derived CDR1 and CDR2 are ENHRY and SYGVKD. This CDR3 is 19 amino acids long. Hyperthyroidism of Graves' type that showed no ophthalmopathy progression within 18 months was stable. What was amplified from RNA transcripts were TCR beta CDR3 regions. Carried out on the TCR CDR3, a first-round RT-PCR used the HTBI primer set. TCRdb independently ran MiXCR on the multiplex PCR reads; one entry per CDR3 protein. The sample lists 600,000 to 800,000 distinct CDR3 sequences, 30% to 40% occurring once. V is TRBV10-3 and J is TRBJ2-3; the D gene is possibly TRBD1 (5 bases). The sequencing sample was made of blood. The TCR comes from a woman between 40 and 50 years old with Graves' hyperthyroidism. The CDR3 sequence: CAISESKGPVVLSTDTQYF. Written as DNA, the CDR3 is TGTGCCATCAGTGAGTCTAAGGGGCCAGTCGTGCTTAGCACAGATACGCAGTATTTT.